The subject of this entry is one TCR beta chain. The target antigen is unknown. The sample belongs to a study of cytomegalovirus exposure and HLA in healthy donors. Across the whole study: Most donors, roughly 82% of approximately 400 genotyped, fell in the Caucasian-associated ancestry cluster.

This CDR3 is built from 15 residues. Germline lookup yields CDR1 MDHEN and CDR2 SYDVKM. The junction had 8 bases not matched to a gene; V was cut back by 3 bases and J by 5 bases. Overall study findings and caveats: Associated with HLA alleles at 0.05 false discovery rate in a later analysis were 16,951 TCR beta sequences.

This PCR relied on a set of 60 Vbeta primers and 13 Jbeta primers. The method was immunoSEQ multiplex PCR; TCRdb's version includes in-frame clones alone and lacks a portion of them. This sample has 100,000 to 150,000 clones; roughly 79% occur once, and the top ten carry about 1.7%. Material for sequencing was PBMCs. The V gene is TRBV28, the J gene TRBJ2-3; 7 bases fit TRBD2. The receptor's source is a woman in her forties or fifties in good health and CMV-seronegative. The CDR3 reads CASSLARTGGDTQYF. Here the CDR3 DNA reads TGTGCCAGCAGTTTGGCCCGGACGGGGGGAGATACGCAGTATTTT.